The 19 T cell receptor beta chains presented below share a single source sample, sequenced in a study of T cell clonotyping in hematopoietic cell transplantation. Data came from immunoSEQ multiplex PCR; TCRdb stores just in-frame clones and leaves some out. Of 9,500 to 15,000 clones in the sample, roughly 50% were seen once. The sequenced sample was peripheral blood mononuclear cells. These receptors were obtained from a man in his fifties in good health. Some clones in this sample may be carry-over from other donors' samples.

This clone was recorded only once. This sequence joins TRBV30 and TRBJ2-1; 8 bases align to TRBD2. V lost 3 bases, J lost 6 bases, and 13 bases stayed unmatched. Germline V gene lookup returns CDR1 GTSNPN and CDR2 SVGIG (reference sequence). The CDR3 contains 16 residues. The CDR3 here is CAWRGGTGGPGNEQFF. CDR3 sequence (DNA): TGTGCCTGGAGGGGGGGTACGGGAGGGCCGGGCAATGAGCAGTTCTTC.

In DNA form, the CDR3 reads TGTGCCTGGAGTGTTTCGCAGAACACTGAAGCTTTCTTT. This sequence encodes CAWSVSQNTEAFF. The chain employs TRBV30 and TRBJ1-1; no firm D call. This CDR3 has 13 amino acids. V was shortened by 0 bases and J by 1 base, with 6 bases between the two germline ends. CDR1 and CDR2 (germline): GTSNPN, SVGIG (reference sequence).

This chain joins TRBV2 and TRBJ1-4; no firm D call. V dropped 0 bases and J dropped 8 bases, with 10 bases sitting between them. Per the germline V gene, CDR1 is SNHLY and CDR2 is FYNNEI. This CDR3 region has 14 residues. CDR3 in amino acids: CASSEAGGPEKLFF. CDR3 DNA: TGTGCCAGCAGTGAAGCGGGTGGCCCCGAAAAACTGTTTTTT.

The chain employs TRBV29-1 and TRBJ1-5; no definite D call. CDR1 is SQVTM, CDR2 ANQGSEA, per germline. The CDR3 is made up of 13 amino acids. The V end lost 7 bases, the J end lost 4 bases, and 14 bases lay between the germline ends. The CDR3 loop is CSALGGQNQPQHF. CDR3 nucleotide sequence: TGCAGCGCCCTGGGAGGCCAGAATCAGCCCCAGCATTTT.

This clone was seen only once. The CDR3 sequence: CASSQLGATNEKLFF. CDR3 nucleotide sequence: TGTGCCAGCAGCCAACTAGGGGCTACCAATGAAAAACTGTTTTTT. The chain uses TRBV14 and TRBJ1-4; a weak D match, TRBD1 (5 bases). The CDR3 is 15 amino acids. Germline V gives CDR1 SGHDN, CDR2 FVKESK. V was pared by 2 bases and J by 5 bases, with 12 bases between.

This clone is categorized as large. This sequence joins TRBV6-5 and TRBJ1-2; a weak D match, TRBD1 (5 bases). V was trimmed by 6 bases and J by 6 bases, leaving 11 bases between them. The CDR3 length is 12 residues. Germline V CDR1 and CDR2: MNHEY, SVGAGI. The CDR3 DNA reads TGTGCCAGCAGCTTGGGGGGGGATGGCTACACCTTC. It encodes CASSLGGDGYTF.

The chain links TRBV6-6 to TRBJ2-1; possibly TRBD1 or TRBD2 for D (5 bases each). Between the trimmed V and J ends, which lost 0 bases and 8 bases, there was a span of 11 bases. CDR1 MNHNY and CDR2 SVGAGI come from the germline V gene (reference sequence). The CDR3 length is 14 residues. CDR3 sequence: CASSYSSLGDEQFF. CDR3 nucleotide sequence: TGTGCCAGCAGTTACTCCAGCTTGGGGGATGAGCAGTTCTTC.

This clone was seen a handful of times. The junction departs from germline at one end; a sequencing error may be responsible. The V call is TRBV28, the J call TRBJ1-5, with a tentative D call TRBD1 (5 bases). The CDR3 runs 16 residues. Germline V gene sequence: CDR1 MDHEN, CDR2 SYDVKM. CDR3 sequence: CASRLWDGHSNQPQHF. The CDR3 nucleotides read TGTGCCAGCAGGTTATGGGACGGCCATAGCAATCAGCCCCAGCATTTT.

The J gene is TRBJ1-2, the V gene TRBV29-1; the D gene is possibly TRBD1 (5 bases). Germline V gene data show CDR1 as SQVTM and CDR2 as ANQGSEA. V lost 0 bases, J lost 8 bases, and 7 bases lay in between. CDR3 size: 11 residues. The CDR3 region is CSVEEGVGYTF. CDR3 nucleotides: TGCAGCGTTGAAGAAGGGGTCGGCTACACCTTC.

By share, this clone counts as medium-sized. J is TRBJ2-7 and V is TRBV5-6, with TRBD2 matching 7 bases. Per the germline V gene, CDR1 is SGHDT and CDR2 is YYEEEE. Germline trimming cut 3 bases from V and 2 bases from J; bases unmatched to any gene: 5. CDR3 length: 14 residues. In nucleotides, the CDR3 is TGTGCCAGCAGCTGGGAGGGAGGCCCCTACGAGCAGTACTTC. Encoded protein: CASSWEGGPYEQYF.

V is TRBV5-1 and J is TRBJ2-7; D is perhaps TRBD1 (6 bases). The V end lost 4 bases, the J end lost 3 bases, and 14 bases lay between the germline ends. CDR3 length: 14 residues. Germline V gene data show CDR1 as SGHRS and CDR2 as YFSETQ. The CDR3 DNA follows: TGCGCCAGCAGCCGAACAGGACAGAGCTACGAGCAGTACTTC. Translating gives CASSRTGQSYEQYF. The full variable domain, its missing parts supplied by reference TRBV5-1 and TRBJ2-7, is KAGVTQTPRYLIKTRGQQVTLSCSPISGHRSVSWYQQTPGQGLQFLFEYFSETQRNKGNFPGRFSGRQFSNSRSEMNVSTLELGDSALYLCASSRTGQSYEQYFGPGTRLTVT.

The chain links TRBV25-1 to TRBJ2-5, with D possibly matching TRBD1 (6 bases). This CDR3 comprises 13 residues. V gave up 1 base and J gave up 7 bases, with 10 bases separating them. CDR1 is MGHDK, CDR2 SYGVNS, per germline. The CDR3 is CASSEFGGATQYF. DNA for the CDR3: TGTGCCAGCAGTGAATTTGGGGGCGCGACCCAGTACTTC.

This rearrangement joins TRBV7-8 to TRBJ1-5; weak D call: TRBD1 (6 bases). CDR1 and CDR2 from the germline V gene are SGHVS and FQNEAQ. The ends were cut back, 4 bases at V and 0 bases at J, with 13 bases in the middle. This CDR3 contains 16 residues. CDR3 residues: CASSSARTVSNQPQHF. Written as DNA, the CDR3 is TGTGCCAGCAGCTCCGCCAGGACAGTTAGCAATCAGCCCCAGCATTTT.

The sample holds a few counts of this clone. The chain is built from TRBV4-2 and TRBJ1-2; D remains unclear. The CDR3 spans 15 residues. V shed 1 base and J shed 1 base, with 10 bases lying between them. In germline, CDR1 is LGHNA, CDR2 YNFKEQ. The chain's CDR3 is CASSQGLEDNYGYTF. DNA of the CDR3: TGTGCCAGCAGCCAAGGCTTGGAGGATAACTATGGCTACACCTTC.

V gene TRBV4-3 combines with J gene TRBJ2-1; 7 bases match TRBD1. V shed 0 bases, J shed 4 bases, and the junction held 3 bases outside the gene matches. Germline CDR1 reads LGHNA; CDR2 reads YSLEER. The CDR3 length is 15 residues. The DNA for the CDR3 is TGCGCCAGCAGCCAAGATTCGGGACAGTACAATGAGCAGTTCTTC. It translates to CASSQDSGQYNEQFF.

This rearrangement joins TRBV19 to TRBJ1-1; 7 bases are shared with TRBD1. This CDR3 has 13 amino acids. CDR1 and CDR2 from the germline V gene are LNHDA and SQIVND (reference sequence). V lost 3 bases and J lost 10; bases outside the gene matches: 8. Written as DNA, the CDR3 is TGTGCCAGTAGTATTCCTGACAGGGCGGCAGCTTTCTTT. Translation gives CASSIPDRAAAFF.

The J gene is TRBJ2-7, the V gene TRBV6-5; D may be TRBD2 (5 bases). Germline lookup yields CDR1 MNHEY and CDR2 SVGAGI. The CDR3 is 13 amino acids. V shed 7 bases and J shed 2 bases, with 12 bases lying between them. The CDR3, as DNA: TGTGCCAGCAATCGAGCGGAGACCTACGAGCAGTACTTC. Translating it yields CASNRAETYEQYF.

The chain is built from TRBV4-1 and TRBJ2-7; the D gene is possibly TRBD1 (6 bases). CDR1 is MGHRA, CDR2 YSYEKL, per germline. This CDR3 spans 15 amino acids. Trimming left V 2 bases short and J 6 bases short, with 17 bases between. The DNA for the CDR3 is TGCGCCAGCAGCCAATCGCAGGGGTCCCTTAGCGAGCAGTACTTC. Residues: CASSQSQGSLSEQYF.

The J gene is TRBJ1-2, the V gene TRBV29-1, with TRBD1 identical over 8 bases. The V segment lost 3 bases and the J segment 4 bases; nucleotides outside the gene matches: 1. Germline loops: CDR1 SQVTM, CDR2 ANQGSEA. This CDR3 has 12 residues. CDR3 in amino acids: CSVDRGPYGYTF. The CDR3 DNA sequence: TGCAGCGTTGACAGGGGGCCCTATGGCTACACCTTC.